By proportion, the clone carrying this T cell receptor (beta chain) is medium-sized. Antigen: not known. The V gene lost 1 base and the J gene lost 7 bases, with 13 bases spanning the gap. This CDR3 spans 14 amino acids. The TRBV12-4/TRBJ1-2 clonotypes were amplified using barcode primers with ligated adaptors. TCRdb recomputed calls from the multiplex PCR reads with MiXCR, one row per CDR3 protein. There are roughly 500 distinct CDR3 sequences in the sample; 5.1% occur only once, and roughly 25% lies in the top ten. Study-level points and caveats: Under 2.1% of tumor Treg sequences matched blood Tregs or memory cells.

Purified naive CD4+ T cells were depleted of CD25+ Tregs. Material for sequencing was naive CD4+ T cells sorted from blood. Subset specified: naive CD4+ T cells, CD4+CD45RA+CD25-. This sequence was found in a female donor with breast cancer. This chain joins TRBV12-3 or TRBV12-4 and TRBJ1-2; D remains ambiguous. The CDR3 nucleotides are TGTGCCAGCAGTTTAGTTTCCTCTCTGGCTGGCTACACCTTC. It codes for CASSLVSSLAGYTF.